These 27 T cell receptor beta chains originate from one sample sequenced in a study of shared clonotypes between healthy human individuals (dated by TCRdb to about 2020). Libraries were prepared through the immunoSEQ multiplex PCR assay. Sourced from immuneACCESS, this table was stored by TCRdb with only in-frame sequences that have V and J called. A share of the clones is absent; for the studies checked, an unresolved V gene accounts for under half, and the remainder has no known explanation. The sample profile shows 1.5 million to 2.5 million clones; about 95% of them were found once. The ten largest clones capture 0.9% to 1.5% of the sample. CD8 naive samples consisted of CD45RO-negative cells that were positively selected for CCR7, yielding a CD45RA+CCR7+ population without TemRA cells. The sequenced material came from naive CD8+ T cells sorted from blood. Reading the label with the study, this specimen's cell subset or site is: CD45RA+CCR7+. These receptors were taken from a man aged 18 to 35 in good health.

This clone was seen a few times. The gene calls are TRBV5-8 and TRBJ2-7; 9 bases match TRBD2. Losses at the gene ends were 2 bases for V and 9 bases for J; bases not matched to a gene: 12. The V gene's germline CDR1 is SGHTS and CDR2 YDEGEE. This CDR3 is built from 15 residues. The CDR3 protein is CASSFPTAGGKGQYF. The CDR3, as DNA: TGTGCCAGCAGCTTCCCCACAGCGGGAGGCAAGGGGCAGTACTTC.

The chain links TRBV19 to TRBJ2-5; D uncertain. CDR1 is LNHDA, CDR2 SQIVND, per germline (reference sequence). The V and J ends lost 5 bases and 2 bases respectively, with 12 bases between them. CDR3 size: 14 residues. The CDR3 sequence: CASSVWLTQETQYF. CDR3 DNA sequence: TGTGCCAGTAGTGTGTGGCTTACACAAGAGACCCAGTACTTC.

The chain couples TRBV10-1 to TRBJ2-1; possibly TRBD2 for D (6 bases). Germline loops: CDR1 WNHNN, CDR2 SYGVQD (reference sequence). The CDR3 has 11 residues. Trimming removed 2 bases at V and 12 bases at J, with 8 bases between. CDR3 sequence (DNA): TGCGCCAGCAGTGAGGGTAGCGGGCAGTTCTTC. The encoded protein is CASSEGSGQFF.

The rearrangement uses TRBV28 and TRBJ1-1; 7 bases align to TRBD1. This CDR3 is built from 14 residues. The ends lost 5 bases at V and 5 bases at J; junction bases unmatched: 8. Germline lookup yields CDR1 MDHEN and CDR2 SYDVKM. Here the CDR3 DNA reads TGTGCCAGCAGTCGGATCTACAGGGGAACTGAAGCTTTCTTT. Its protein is CASSRIYRGTEAFF.

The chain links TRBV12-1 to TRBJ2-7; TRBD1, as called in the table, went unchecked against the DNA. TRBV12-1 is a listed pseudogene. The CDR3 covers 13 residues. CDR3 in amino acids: CASSFPRWGQQYF. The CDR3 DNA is TGTGCCAGCAGCTTCCCTCGGTGGGGGCAGCAGTACTTC.

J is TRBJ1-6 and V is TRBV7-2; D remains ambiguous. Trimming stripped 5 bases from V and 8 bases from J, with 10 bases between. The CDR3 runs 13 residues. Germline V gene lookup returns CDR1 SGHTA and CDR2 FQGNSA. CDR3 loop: CASSLIGDSPLHF. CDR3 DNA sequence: TGTGCCAGCAGCCTCATTGGAGATTCACCCCTCCACTTT.

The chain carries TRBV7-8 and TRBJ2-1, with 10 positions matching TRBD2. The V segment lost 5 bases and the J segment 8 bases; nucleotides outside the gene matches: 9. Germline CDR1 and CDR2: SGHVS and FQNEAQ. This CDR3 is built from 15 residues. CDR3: CASSQAGGPVDEQFF. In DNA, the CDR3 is TGTGCCAGCAGCCAAGCGGGAGGGCCGGTTGATGAGCAGTTCTTC.

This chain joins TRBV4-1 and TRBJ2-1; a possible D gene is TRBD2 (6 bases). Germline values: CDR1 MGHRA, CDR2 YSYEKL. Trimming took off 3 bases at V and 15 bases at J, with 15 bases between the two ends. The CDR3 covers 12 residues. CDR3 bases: TGCGCCAGCAGCCACCCCGGGACTCCGGGGTTCTTC. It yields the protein CASSHPGTPGFF.

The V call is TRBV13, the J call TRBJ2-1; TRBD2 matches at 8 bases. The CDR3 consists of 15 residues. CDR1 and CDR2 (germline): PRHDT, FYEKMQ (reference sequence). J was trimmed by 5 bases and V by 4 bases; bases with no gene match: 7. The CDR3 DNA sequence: TGTGCCAGCAGCTCCTCTAGCGGGCCTAACAATGAGCAGTTCTTC. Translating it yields CASSSSSGPNNEQFF.

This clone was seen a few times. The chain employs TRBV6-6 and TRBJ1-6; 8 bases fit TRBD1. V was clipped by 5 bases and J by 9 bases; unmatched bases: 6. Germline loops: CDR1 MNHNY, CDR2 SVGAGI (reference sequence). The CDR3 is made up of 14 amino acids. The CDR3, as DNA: TGTGCCAGCAGTCTTCAGGGGGCGAGTTCACCCCTCCACTTT. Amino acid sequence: CASSLQGASSPLHF.

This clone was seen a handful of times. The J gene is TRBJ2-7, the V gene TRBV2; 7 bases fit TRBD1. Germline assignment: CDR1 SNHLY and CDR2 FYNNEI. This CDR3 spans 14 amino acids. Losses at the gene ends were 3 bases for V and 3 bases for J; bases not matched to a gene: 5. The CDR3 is CASSDSSGGYEQYF. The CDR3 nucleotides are TGTGCCAGCAGTGACAGCTCAGGGGGCTACGAGCAGTACTTC.

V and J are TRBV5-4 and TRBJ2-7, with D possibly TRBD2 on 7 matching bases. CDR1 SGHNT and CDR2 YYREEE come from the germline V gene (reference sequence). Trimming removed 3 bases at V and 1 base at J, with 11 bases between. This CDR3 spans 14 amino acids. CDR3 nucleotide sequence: TGTGCCAGCAGCTGGGGGGGGCAGTCCTACGAGCAGTACTTC. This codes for CASSWGGQSYEQYF.

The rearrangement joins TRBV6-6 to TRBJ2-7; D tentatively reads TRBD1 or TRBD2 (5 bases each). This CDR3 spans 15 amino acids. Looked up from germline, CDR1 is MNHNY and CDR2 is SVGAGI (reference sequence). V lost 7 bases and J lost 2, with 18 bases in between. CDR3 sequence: CASTPISGTTYEQYF. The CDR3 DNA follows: TGTGCCAGCACCCCCATTTCGGGGACGACCTACGAGCAGTACTTC.

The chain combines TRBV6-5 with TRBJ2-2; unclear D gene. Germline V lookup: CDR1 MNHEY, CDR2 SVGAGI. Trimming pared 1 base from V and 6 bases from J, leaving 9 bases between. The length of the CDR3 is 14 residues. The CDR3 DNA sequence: TGTGCCAGCAGTTACTTTCAAGGGCCCGGGGAGCTGTTTTTT. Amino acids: CASSYFQGPGELFF.

CDR3: CASITGLAGESTQYF. CDR3 nucleotides: TGTGCCAGCATTACGGGACTAGCGGGAGAGAGCACGCAGTATTTT. V usage is TRBV21-1 and J usage is TRBJ2-3; TRBD2 is taken as the D call from the table, unchecked against the DNA. TRBV21-1 is designated a pseudogene. The CDR3 consists of 15 residues.

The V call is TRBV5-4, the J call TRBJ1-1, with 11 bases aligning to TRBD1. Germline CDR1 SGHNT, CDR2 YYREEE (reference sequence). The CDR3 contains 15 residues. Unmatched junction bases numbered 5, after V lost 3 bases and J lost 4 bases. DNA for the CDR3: TGTGCCAGCAGCTCCTGGACAGGGGGCGGCACTGAAGCTTTCTTT. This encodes CASSSWTGGGTEAFF.

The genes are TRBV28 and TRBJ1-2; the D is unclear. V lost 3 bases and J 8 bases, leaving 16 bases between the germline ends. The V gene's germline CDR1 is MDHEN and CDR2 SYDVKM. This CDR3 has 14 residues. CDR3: CASSLVEGVLGYTF. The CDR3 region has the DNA TGTGCCAGCAGTTTGGTGGAGGGAGTTCTGGGCTACACCTTC.

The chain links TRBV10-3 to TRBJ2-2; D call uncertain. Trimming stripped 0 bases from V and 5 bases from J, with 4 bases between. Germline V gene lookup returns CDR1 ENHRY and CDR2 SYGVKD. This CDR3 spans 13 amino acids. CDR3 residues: CAISESATGELFF. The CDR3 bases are TGTGCCATCAGTGAGTCTGCGACCGGGGAGCTGTTTTTT.

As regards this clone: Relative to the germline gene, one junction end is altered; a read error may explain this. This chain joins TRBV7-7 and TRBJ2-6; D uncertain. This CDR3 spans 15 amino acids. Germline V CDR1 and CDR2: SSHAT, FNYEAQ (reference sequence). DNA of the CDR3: TGTGCTAGCAGCTTAGGCCCCTCTGGGGCCAACGTCCTGACTTTC. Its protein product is CASSLGPSGANVLTF.

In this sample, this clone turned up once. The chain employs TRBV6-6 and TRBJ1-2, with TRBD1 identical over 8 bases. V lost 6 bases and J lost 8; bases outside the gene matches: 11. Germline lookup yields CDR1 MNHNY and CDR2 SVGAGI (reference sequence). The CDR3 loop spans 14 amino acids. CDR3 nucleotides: TGTGCCAGCAGCTTCCAGGGGGCGATGGAAGGCTACACCTTC. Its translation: CASSFQGAMEGYTF.

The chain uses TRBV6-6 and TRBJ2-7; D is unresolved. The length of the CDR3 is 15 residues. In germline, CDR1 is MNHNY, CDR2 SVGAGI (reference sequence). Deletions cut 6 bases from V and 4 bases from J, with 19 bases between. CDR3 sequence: CASSPDSMNAYEQYF. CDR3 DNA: TGTGCCAGCAGCCCCGACTCCATGAACGCTTACGAGCAGTACTTC.

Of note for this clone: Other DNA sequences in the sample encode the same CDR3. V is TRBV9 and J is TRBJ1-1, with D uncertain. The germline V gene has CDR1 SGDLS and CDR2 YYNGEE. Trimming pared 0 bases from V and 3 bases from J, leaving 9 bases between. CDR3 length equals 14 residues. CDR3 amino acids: CASSVEGLDTEAFF. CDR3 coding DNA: TGTGCCAGCAGCGTAGAAGGCCTTGACACTGAAGCTTTCTTT. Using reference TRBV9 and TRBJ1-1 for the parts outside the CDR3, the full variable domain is DSGVTQTPKHLITATGQRVTLRCSPRSGDLSVYWYQQSLDQGLQFLIQYYNGEERAKGNILERFSAQQFPDLHSELNLSSLELGDSALYFCASSVEGLDTEAFFGQGTRLTVV.

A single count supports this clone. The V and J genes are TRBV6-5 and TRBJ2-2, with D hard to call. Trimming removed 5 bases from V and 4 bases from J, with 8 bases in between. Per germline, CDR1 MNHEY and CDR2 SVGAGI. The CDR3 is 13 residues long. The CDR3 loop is CASSPEVTGELFF. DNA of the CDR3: TGTGCCAGCAGTCCTGAGGTCACCGGGGAGCTGTTTTTT.

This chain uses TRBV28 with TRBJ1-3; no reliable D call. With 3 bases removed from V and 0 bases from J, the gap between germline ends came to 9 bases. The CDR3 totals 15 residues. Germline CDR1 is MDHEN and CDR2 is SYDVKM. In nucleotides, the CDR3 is TGTGCCAGCAGTTTCGGCCTGGACTCTGGAAACACCATATATTTT. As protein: CASSFGLDSGNTIYF.

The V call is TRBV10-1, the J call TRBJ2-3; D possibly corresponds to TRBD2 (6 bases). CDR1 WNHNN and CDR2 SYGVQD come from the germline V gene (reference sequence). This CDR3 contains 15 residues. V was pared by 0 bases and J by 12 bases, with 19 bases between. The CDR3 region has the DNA TGCGCCAGCAGTGAGTCGATAGCACGGGACTCCCCCCAGTATTTT. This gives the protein CASSESIARDSPQYF.

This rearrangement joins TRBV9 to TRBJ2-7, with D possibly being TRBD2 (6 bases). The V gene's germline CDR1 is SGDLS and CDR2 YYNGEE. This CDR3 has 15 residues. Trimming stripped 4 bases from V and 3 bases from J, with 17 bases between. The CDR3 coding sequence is TGTGCCAGCAGCCCGAGGGGAGCGGGTGACTACGAGCAGTACTTC. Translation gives CASSPRGAGDYEQYF.

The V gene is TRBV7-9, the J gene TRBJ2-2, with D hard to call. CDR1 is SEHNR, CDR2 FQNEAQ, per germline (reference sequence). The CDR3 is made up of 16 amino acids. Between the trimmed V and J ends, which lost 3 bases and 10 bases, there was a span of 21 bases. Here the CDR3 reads CASSLWSSSRSEELFF. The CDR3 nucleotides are TGTGCCAGCAGCTTGTGGTCGTCTTCCCGTAGTGAGGAGCTGTTTTTT.